This TCR beta chain was retrieved from a study of identical twins. Study-level results: Twins shared out-of-frame alpha sequences with excess low generation probability. The study found weaker excess twin sharing in beta out-of-frame sequences.

The V and J ends lost 6 bases and 7 bases respectively, with 13 bases between them. The germline V gene has CDR1 LGHNT and CDR2 FRNRAP. The CDR3 is made up of 13 amino acids. TCRdb redid the calling of the 5' RACE reads with MiXCR, one entry per CDR3 protein. In the table there are around 340,000 distinct CDR3 sequences, over 9% of which are singletons. This clonotype was counted between two and nine times. Antigen specificity is unknown. This same sample was also taken into another study, of yellow fever vaccine responses in identical twins.

Source material: CD8+ T cells sorted from blood. This sequence originates from a woman aged 18-35 years in good health. The gene calls are TRBV12-5 and TRBJ2-1; perhaps D is TRBD1 or TRBD2 (5 bases each). The CDR3 is CASGGEIKNEQFF. In DNA, the CDR3 is TGTGCTAGTGGGGGGGAGATTAAAAATGAGCAGTTCTTC. Full variable domain (outside the CDR3, taken from reference TRBV12-5 and TRBJ2-1): DARVTQTPRHKVTEMGQEVTMRCQPILGHNTVFWYRQTMMQGLELLAYFRNRAPLDDSGMPKDRFSAEMPDATLATLKIQPSEPRDSAVYFCASGGEIKNEQFFGPGTRLTVL.